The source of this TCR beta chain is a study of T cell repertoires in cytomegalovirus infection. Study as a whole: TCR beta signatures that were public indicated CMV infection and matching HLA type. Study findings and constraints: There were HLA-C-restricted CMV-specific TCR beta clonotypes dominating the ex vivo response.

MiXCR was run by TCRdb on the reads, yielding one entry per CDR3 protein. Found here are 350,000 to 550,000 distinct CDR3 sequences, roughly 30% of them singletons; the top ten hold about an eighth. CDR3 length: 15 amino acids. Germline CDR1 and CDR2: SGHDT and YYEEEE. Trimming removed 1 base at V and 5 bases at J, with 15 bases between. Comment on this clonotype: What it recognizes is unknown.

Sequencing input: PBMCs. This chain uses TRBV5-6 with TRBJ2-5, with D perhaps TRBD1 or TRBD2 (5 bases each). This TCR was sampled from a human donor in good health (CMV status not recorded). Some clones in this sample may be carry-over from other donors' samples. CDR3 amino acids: CASSLNSRGAETQYF. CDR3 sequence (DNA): TGTGCCAGCAGCTTGAATTCGAGGGGAGCGGAGACCCAGTACTTC.